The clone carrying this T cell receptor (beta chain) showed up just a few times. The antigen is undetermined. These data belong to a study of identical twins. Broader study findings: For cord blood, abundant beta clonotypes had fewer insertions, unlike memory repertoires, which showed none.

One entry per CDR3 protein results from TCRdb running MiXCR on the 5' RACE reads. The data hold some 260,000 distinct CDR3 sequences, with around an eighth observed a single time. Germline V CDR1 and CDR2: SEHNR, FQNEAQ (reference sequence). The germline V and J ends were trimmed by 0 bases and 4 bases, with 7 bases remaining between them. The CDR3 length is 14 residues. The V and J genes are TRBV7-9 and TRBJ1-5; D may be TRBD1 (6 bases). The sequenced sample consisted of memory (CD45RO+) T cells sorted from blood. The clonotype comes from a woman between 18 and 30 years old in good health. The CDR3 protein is CASSLAQGNQPQHF. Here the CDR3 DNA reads TGTGCCAGCAGCTTAGCGCAGGGGAATCAGCCCCAGCATTTT. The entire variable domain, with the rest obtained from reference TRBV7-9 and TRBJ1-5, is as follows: DTGVSQNPRHKITKRGQNVTFRCDPISEHNRLYWYRQTLGQGPEFLTYFQNEAQLEKSRLLSDRFSAERPKGSFSTLEIQRTEQGDSAMYLCASSLAQGNQPQHFGDGTRLSIL.